The rows below give T cell receptor beta chains drawn from one sample of a study of CD8 T cells in ankylosing spondylitis. TCRdb analysed the 5' RACE reads with MiXCR anew, one entry per CDR3 protein. Among about 220,000 distinct CDR3 sequences listed, 6% to 8% were seen once. Sequenced material: blood, either unsorted or a sorted T cell fraction (not recorded which). These receptors originate from a male donor with ankylosing spondylitis. CDR3s include the opening cysteine and the closing phenylalanine or tryptophan. The D gene is left open where the match is weak. Clone size, where shown, is once, few, many, or a class for clones that have expanded.

NA TRBJ1-1 TRBV4-2 NA CASSPLQEATEAFF TGTGCCAGCAGCCCCCTGCAGGAGGCCACTGAAGCTTTCTTT
NA TRBJ1-5 TRBV19 NA CATKRRGGYDSNQPQHF TGTGCCACCAAACGGAGGGGCGGCTATGATAGCAATCAGCCCCAGCATTTT
NA TRBJ1-4 TRBV20-1 NA CSGGRRGEKLFF TGCAGTGGAGGTCGGCGGGGTGAAAAACTGTTTTTT
many TRBJ1-2 TRBV9 NA CASSRHYGYTF TGTGCCAGCAGCCGTCACTATGGCTACACCTTC
few TRBJ2-7 TRBV27 NA CASSFSLRGLSF TGTGCCAGCAGTTTTAGCCTCCGGGGCCTATCCTTC
few TRBJ2-5 TRBV24-1 NA CATSGPGRTQYF TGTGCCACCAGTGGACCCGGCCGGACCCAGTACTTC
many TRBJ1-5 TRBV6-2/TRBV6-3 NA CASSLPPAVRNQPQHF TGTGCCAGCAGTCTTCCCCCGGCAGTACGCAATCAGCCCCAGCATTTT
NA TRBJ2-3 TRBV7-9 TRBD1 CASTDRGDTQYF TGTGCCAGCACCGACAGGGGAGATACGCAGTATTTT
many TRBJ2-2 TRBV27 TRBD1 CATNQGASTGELFF TGTGCCACCAACCAGGGGGCTAGTACCGGGGAGCTGTTTTTT
NA TRBJ2-7 TRBV7-9 NA CASSLGQENRYEQYF TGTGCCAGCAGCTTAGGGCAAGAGAATCGGTACGAGCAGTACTTC
many TRBJ2-1 TRBV6-2/TRBV6-3 TRBD1 CASSHADRESGYNEQFF TGTGCCAGCAGTCATGCCGACAGGGAATCGGGGTACAATGAGCAGTTCTTC
many TRBJ1-2 TRBV12-5 NA CASGLGIGYTF TGTGCTAGTGGTTTAGGGATCGGCTACACCTTC
many TRBJ1-3 TRBV11-2 TRBD1 CASSLGDSGNTIYF TGTGCCAGCAGCTTAGGGGACAGTGGAAACACCATATATTTT
many TRBJ2-1 TRBV27 TRBD1 CASRASGDRGYNEQFF TGTGCCAGCAGGGCTAGTGGGGACAGGGGATACAATGAGCAGTTCTTC
many TRBJ2-3 TRBV7-9 TRBD2 CASSPRGAGETDTQYF TGTGCCAGCAGCCCCCGAGGTGCGGGAGAGACAGATACGCAGTATTTT
many TRBJ1-1 TRBV12-3/TRBV12-4 TRBD1 CASSLTRGRTEAFF TGTGCCAGCAGTTTGACCAGGGGGAGGACTGAAGCTTTCTTT
few TRBJ2-1 TRBV4-1 TRBD2 CASSHSIAGVSSEQFF TGCGCCAGCAGCCATAGTATAGCGGGAGTCTCGAGTGAGCAGTTCTTC
many TRBJ2-2 TRBV6-5 TRBD1 CASSYTWTGPTGELFF TGTGCCAGCAGTTACACCTGGACAGGACCGACCGGGGAGCTGTTTTTT
many TRBJ2-2 TRBV30 NA CAWSVLVTGELFF TGTGCCTGGAGTGTACTGGTAACCGGGGAGCTGTTTTTT
many TRBJ1-2 TRBV12-3/TRBV12-4 NA CASSLRGINYGYTF TGTGCCAGCAGTTTAAGGGGGATTAACTATGGCTACACCTTC
many TRBJ1-1 TRBV7-8 NA CASSFYRGNTEAFF TGTGCCAGCAGCTTCTATAGGGGGAACACTGAAGCTTTCTTT
few TRBJ2-1 TRBV20-1 NA CSARDVAIGRNEQFF TGCAGTGCTAGAGATGTGGCGATTGGGCGGAATGAGCAGTTCTTC
many TRBJ1-2 TRBV29-1 NA CSVLPGNHGYTF TGCAGCGTGCTGCCAGGGAACCATGGCTACACCTTC
many TRBJ2-2 TRBV7-6 NA CASSLVLGMKAGELFF TGTGCCAGCAGCTTAGTGCTGGGGATGAAGGCCGGGGAGCTGTTTTTT
NA TRBJ2-5 TRBV6-1 TRBD2 CASSRRLAGQETQYF TGTGCCAGCAGTCGGAGGTTAGCGGGGCAAGAGACCCAGTACTTC
many TRBJ2-7 TRBV4-2 TRBD2 CASSQDWSGGNPYEQYF TGTGCCAGCAGCCAAGATTGGTCGGGGGGGAACCCCTACGAGCAGTACTTC
many TRBJ1-4 TRBV12-3/TRBV12-4 NA CASSLWADEKLFF TGTGCCAGCAGTTTATGGGCCGATGAAAAACTGTTTTTT
NA TRBJ2-1 TRBV5-6 TRBD1 CASSLEGTGFSPEQFF TGTGCCAGCAGCTTGGAAGGGACAGGGTTTTCACCTGAGCAGTTCTTC
NA TRBJ2-7 TRBV20-1 NA CSASTHRDQYEQYF TGCAGTGCAAGTACACACAGGGACCAGTACGAGCAGTACTTC
many TRBJ2-7 TRBV20-1 TRBD2 CSARGASGRYEQYF TGCAGTGCTAGAGGGGCTAGCGGGAGGTACGAGCAGTACTTC
many TRBJ2-2 TRBV7-3 NA CASSPLPTDLSGELFF TGTGCCAGCAGCCCTCTACCGACAGATCTGAGTGGGGAGCTGTTTTTT
many TRBJ2-1 TRBV19 TRBD2 CASSITGTSGYSTYNEQFF TGTGCCAGTAGTATAACCGGGACTAGCGGCTACTCTACTTACAATGAGCAGTTCTTC
many TRBJ2-2 TRBV29-1 NA CSVESADTGELFF TGCAGCGTTGAGTCGGCAGACACCGGGGAGCTGTTTTTT
NA TRBJ2-3 TRBV6-2/TRBV6-3 TRBD2 CASSLGLAETDTQYF TGTGCCAGCAGTTTGGGACTAGCGGAAACAGATACGCAGTATTTT
many TRBJ2-7 TRBV5-1 NA CVSSLVSSRDYEQYF TGCGTCAGCAGCTTGGTATCGTCGAGAGACTACGAGCAGTACTTC
many TRBJ1-1 TRBV10-3 NA CAIRTQGATEAFF TGTGCCATCAGGACACAGGGAGCCACTGAAGCTTTCTTT
few TRBJ2-1 TRBV27 TRBD2 CASSGLAGVIPEQFF TGTGCCAGCAGCGGGCTAGCGGGAGTTATTCCTGAGCAGTTCTTC
many TRBJ2-3 TRBV4-1 NA CASSDPTGTSTDTQYF TGCGCCAGCAGCGACCCGACAGGGACTAGCACAGATACGCAGTATTTT
many TRBJ2-7 TRBV20-1 NA CSARTGWSYEQYF TGCAGTGCCAGGACGGGTTGGTCCTACGAGCAGTACTTC
NA TRBJ1-1 TRBV7-9 NA CASSSQGSTEAIF TGTGCCAGCAGCTCCCAGGGATCCACTGAAGCTATCTTT
few TRBJ2-7 TRBV2 NA CAAQEGYEQYF TGTGCCGCACAGGAGGGCTACGAGCAGTACTTC
many TRBJ2-7 TRBV7-2 TRBD1 CASSQDRVGWTYEQYF TGTGCCAGCAGCCAAGACAGGGTGGGGTGGACCTACGAGCAGTACTTC
NA TRBJ1-2 TRBV10-3 NA CAISESRANYGYTF TGTGCCATCAGTGAGTCGAGAGCTAACTATGGCTACACCTTC
few TRBJ2-7 TRBV6-4 NA CASSEERAPTYEQYF TGTGCCAGCAGTGAGGAACGGGCCCCGACCTACGAGCAGTACTTC
NA TRBJ2-7 TRBV5-6 NA CASSLGPGYAYEQYF TGTGCCAGCAGCTTGGGGCCGGGGTATGCCTACGAGCAGTACTTC
few TRBJ2-5 TRBV10-1 NA CASNIRRERETQYF TGCGCCAGCAATATCCGGAGGGAAAGGGAGACCCAGTACTTC
many TRBJ1-2 TRBV27 TRBD1 CASSSGQGVYGYTF TGTGCCAGCAGTTCCGGACAGGGAGTCTATGGCTACACCTTC
many TRBJ2-1 TRBV6-5 TRBD2 CASSYLRGGDNEQFF TGTGCCAGCAGTTACCTTCGGGGGGGGGACAATGAGCAGTTCTTC
few TRBJ1-2 TRBV19 TRBD1 CAISTGVTYGYTF TGTGCCATCTCGACAGGGGTGACCTATGGCTACACCTTC